The rows below give T cell receptor beta chains drawn from one sample of a study of blood T cell repertoires in COVID-19. The table came from immunoSEQ multiplex PCR; TCRdb's copy has only in-frame clones and leaves some out. The sample consists of 140,000 or so clones, 84% of them appearing once. The sequenced sample consisted of peripheral blood. These receptors were obtained from a young man with COVID-19, enrolled during active disease. CDR3s include the opening cysteine and the closing phenylalanine or tryptophan. D genes are given only for firm matches. The size field is filled for only some rows; it gives once, few, many or a size class.

J: TRBJ1-2
size: .
V: TRBV7-2
D: .
CDR3: CASSLAGGGFYGYTF
DNA: TGTGCCAGCAGCTTAGCGGGGGGAGGGTTTTATGGCTACACCTTC

J: TRBJ2-2
size: .
V: TRBV30
D: .
CDR3: CAWRGHEGVAGELFF
DNA: TGTGCCTGGAGGGGACATGAGGGCGTGGCCGGGGAGCTGTTTTTT

J: TRBJ2-1
size: .
V: TRBV7-2
D: TRBD2
CDR3: CASSLASGRRDEQFF
DNA: TGTGCCAGCAGCTTAGCTAGCGGGAGAAGGGATGAGCAGTTCTTC

J: TRBJ2-1
size: .
V: TRBV7-9
D: .
CDR3: CASSLRTEDEQFF
DNA: TGTGCCAGCAGCTTGAGGACAGAGGATGAGCAGTTCTTC

J: TRBJ2-3
size: .
V: TRBV10-2
D: TRBD2
CDR3: CASSEKGGTDTQYF
DNA: TGCGCCAGCAGTGAGAAGGGAGGGACAGATACGCAGTATTTT

J: TRBJ1-5
size: few
V: TRBV12-3/TRBV12-4
D: TRBD1
CDR3: CASTGAGQPQHF
DNA: TGTGCCAGTACAGGGGCAGGTCAGCCCCAGCATTTT

J: TRBJ2-3
size: once
V: TRBV3-1/TRBV3-2
D: TRBD2
CDR3: CASSLWAGGTDTQYF
DNA: TGTGCCAGCAGCCTTTGGGCGGGGGGCACAGATACGCAGTATTTT

J: TRBJ2-5
size: .
V: TRBV21-1
D: .
CDR3: CASSPLIREASGEETQYF
DNA: TGTGCCAGCAGCCCCCTGATCCGGGAGGCCTCGGGGGAGGAGACCCAGTACTTC

J: TRBJ2-2
size: .
V: TRBV7-2
D: .
CDR3: CASSLPLGPNTGELFF
DNA: TGTGCCAGCAGCCTCCCTTTGGGGCCGAACACCGGGGAGCTGTTTTTT

J: TRBJ2-5
size: .
V: TRBV3-1/TRBV3-2
D: TRBD2
CDR3: CASSRTSGRAWETQYF
DNA: TGTGCCAGCAGTCGCACTAGCGGGAGGGCCTGGGAGACCCAGTACTTC

J: TRBJ2-5
size: .
V: TRBV5-5
D: TRBD1
CDR3: CASSFGQVGETQYF
DNA: TGTGCCAGCAGCTTCGGACAGGTGGGAGAGACCCAGTACTTC

J: TRBJ2-2
size: .
V: TRBV4-2
D: TRBD1
CDR3: CASSFGGQEYAGELFF
DNA: TGTGCCAGCAGCTTCGGGGGACAGGAGTACGCCGGGGAGCTGTTTTTT

J: TRBJ2-7
size: .
V: TRBV5-1
D: TRBD2
CDR3: CASSLRGLAGGNSYEQYF
DNA: TGCGCCAGCAGCTTGCGGGGACTAGCGGGAGGAAACTCCTACGAGCAGTACTTC

J: TRBJ1-5
size: .
V: TRBV28
D: .
CDR3: CASTDSNSNQPQHF
DNA: TGTGCCAGCACCGACAGTAATAGCAATCAGCCCCAGCATTTT

J: TRBJ2-5
size: once
V: TRBV6-1
D: TRBD2
CDR3: CASTLGGAAETQYF
DNA: TGTGCCAGCACCCTCGGGGGGGCGGCAGAGACCCAGTACTTC

J: TRBJ2-5
size: .
V: TRBV6-1
D: .
CDR3: CASSEYTGSGETQYF
DNA: TGTGCCAGCAGTGAATACACAGGGAGTGGAGAGACCCAGTACTTC

J: TRBJ2-2
size: once
V: TRBV18
D: TRBD2
CDR3: CASSPGREPGELFF
DNA: TGTGCCAGCTCACCAGGGAGGGAGCCCGGGGAGCTGTTTTTT

J: TRBJ1-1
size: .
V: TRBV6-1
D: .
CDR3: CASSEWAMATEAFF
DNA: TGTGCCAGCAGTGAATGGGCTATGGCCACTGAAGCTTTCTTT

J: TRBJ2-5
size: .
V: TRBV5-1
D: TRBD1
CDR3: CASSLEGAGETQYF
DNA: TGCGCCAGCAGCTTGGAGGGGGCTGGAGAGACCCAGTACTTC

J: TRBJ2-7
size: .
V: TRBV4-3
D: .
CDR3: CASSQGRAGSNEQYF
DNA: TGCGCCAGCAGCCAGGGAAGGGCAGGGTCCAACGAGCAGTACTTC

J: TRBJ2-3
size: .
V: TRBV9
D: TRBD2
CDR3: CASSPRAGGTDTQYF
DNA: TGTGCCAGCAGCCCCCGAGCGGGAGGCACAGATACGCAGTATTTT

J: TRBJ2-7
size: .
V: TRBV25-1
D: TRBD2
CDR3: CASSGGTSGYSSYEQYF
DNA: TGTGCCAGCAGTGGTGGGACTAGCGGTTACAGCTCCTACGAGCAGTACTTC

J: TRBJ2-6
size: .
V: TRBV19
D: .
CDR3: CASSLQGAGANVLTF
DNA: TGTGCCAGTAGTCTACAGGGAGCTGGGGCCAACGTCCTGACTTTC

J: TRBJ1-5
size: .
V: TRBV28
D: TRBD1
CDR3: CASSPLPGQPVPGQPQHF
DNA: TGTGCCAGCAGCCCGCTTCCGGGACAGCCCGTCCCGGGTCAGCCCCAGCATTTT